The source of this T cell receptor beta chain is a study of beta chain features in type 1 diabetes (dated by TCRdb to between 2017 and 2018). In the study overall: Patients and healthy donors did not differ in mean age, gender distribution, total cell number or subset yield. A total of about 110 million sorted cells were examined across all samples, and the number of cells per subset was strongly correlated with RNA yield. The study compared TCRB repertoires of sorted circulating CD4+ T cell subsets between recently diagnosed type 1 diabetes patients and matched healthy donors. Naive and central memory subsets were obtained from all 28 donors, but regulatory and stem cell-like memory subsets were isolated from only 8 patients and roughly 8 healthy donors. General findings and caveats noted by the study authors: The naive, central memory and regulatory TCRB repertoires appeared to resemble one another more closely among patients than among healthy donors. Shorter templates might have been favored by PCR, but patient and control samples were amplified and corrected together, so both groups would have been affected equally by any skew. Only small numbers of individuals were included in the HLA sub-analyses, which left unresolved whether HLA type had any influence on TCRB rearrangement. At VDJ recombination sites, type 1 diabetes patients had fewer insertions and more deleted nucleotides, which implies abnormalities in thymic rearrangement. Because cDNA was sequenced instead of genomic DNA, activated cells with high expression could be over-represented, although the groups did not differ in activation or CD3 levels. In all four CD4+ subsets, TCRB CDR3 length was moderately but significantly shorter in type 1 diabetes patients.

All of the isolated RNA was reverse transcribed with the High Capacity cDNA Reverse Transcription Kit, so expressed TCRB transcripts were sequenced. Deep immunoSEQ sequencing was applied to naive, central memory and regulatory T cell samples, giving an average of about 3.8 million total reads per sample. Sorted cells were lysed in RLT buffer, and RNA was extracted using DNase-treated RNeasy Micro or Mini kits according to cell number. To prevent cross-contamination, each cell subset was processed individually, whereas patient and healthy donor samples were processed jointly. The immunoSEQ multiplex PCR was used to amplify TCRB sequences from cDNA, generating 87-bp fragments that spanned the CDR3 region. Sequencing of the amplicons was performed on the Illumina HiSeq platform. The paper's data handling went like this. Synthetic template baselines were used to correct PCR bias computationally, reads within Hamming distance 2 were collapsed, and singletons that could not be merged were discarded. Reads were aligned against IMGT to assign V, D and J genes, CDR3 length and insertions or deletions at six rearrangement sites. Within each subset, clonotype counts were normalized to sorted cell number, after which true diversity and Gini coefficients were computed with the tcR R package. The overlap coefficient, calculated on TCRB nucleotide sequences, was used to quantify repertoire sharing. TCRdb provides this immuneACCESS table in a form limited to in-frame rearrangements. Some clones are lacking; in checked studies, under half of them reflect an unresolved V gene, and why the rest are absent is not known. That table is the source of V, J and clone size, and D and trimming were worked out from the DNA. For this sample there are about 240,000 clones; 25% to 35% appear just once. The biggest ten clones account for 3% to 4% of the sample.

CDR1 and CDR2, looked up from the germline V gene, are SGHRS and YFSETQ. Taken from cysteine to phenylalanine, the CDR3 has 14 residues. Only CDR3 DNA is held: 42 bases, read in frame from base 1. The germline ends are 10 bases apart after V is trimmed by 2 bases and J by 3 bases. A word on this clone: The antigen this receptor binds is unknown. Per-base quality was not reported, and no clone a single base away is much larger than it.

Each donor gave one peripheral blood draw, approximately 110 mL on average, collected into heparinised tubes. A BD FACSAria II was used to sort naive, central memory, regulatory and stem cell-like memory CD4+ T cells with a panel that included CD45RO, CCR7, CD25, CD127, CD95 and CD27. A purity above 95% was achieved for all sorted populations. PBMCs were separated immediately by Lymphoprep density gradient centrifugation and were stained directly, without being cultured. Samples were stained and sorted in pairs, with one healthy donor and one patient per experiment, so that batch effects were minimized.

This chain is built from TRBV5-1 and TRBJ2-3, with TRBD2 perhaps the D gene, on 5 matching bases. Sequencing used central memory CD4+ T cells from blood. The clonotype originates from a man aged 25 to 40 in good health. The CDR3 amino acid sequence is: CASSFNGGTDTQYF. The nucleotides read TGCGCCAGCAGCTTTAACGGAGGAACAGATACGCAGTATTTT.